The 10 T cell receptor beta chains below come from one sample, sequenced in a study of CD8 T cells in Susac syndrome (dated by TCRdb to the late 2010s). Library construction relied on the immunoSEQ multiplex PCR assay. RNA was extracted using the RNeasy kit, and about 0.45 to 1 ug of the RNA was reverse transcribed with random hexamers. TCRdb took the public reads, trimmed them with fastp at Q25, ran MiXCR for clone calling and kept in-frame beta chains. Identical CDR3 proteins give one entry, which carries the most common genes and DNA. The sample table records hundreds of thousands of distinct CDR3 sequences; about 85% of these occur just once. The ten largest clones take up around 0.12% of the sample. The sample was CD8+ T cells from PBMCs. The receptor source for this set is a human donor with multiple sclerosis.

The J gene is TRBJ2-2, the V gene TRBV4-1; D is unclear. CDR1 MGHRA and CDR2 YSYEKL come from the germline V gene. The V gene lost 3 bases and the J gene lost 1 base, with 9 bases spanning the gap. The CDR3 runs to 15 residues. CDR3 nucleotide sequence: TGCGCCAGCAGCCAGGAGATCGGGAACACCGGGGAGCTGTTTTTT. Translation: CASSQEIGNTGELFF.

This chain uses TRBV19 with TRBJ2-1; 9 nucleotides match TRBD2. Germline V gene sequence: CDR1 LNHDA, CDR2 SQIVND (reference sequence). This CDR3 has 15 amino acids. V lost 3 bases to trimming and J lost 6 bases; unmatched junction nucleotides: 6. The CDR3: CASSIVAGGPNEQFF. The CDR3 nucleotides read TGTGCCAGTAGTATTGTGGCGGGAGGGCCCAATGAGCAGTTCTTC.

The V call is TRBV20-1, the J call TRBJ2-1; TRBD2 matches 13 bases. The CDR3 has 19 amino acids. With 0 bases clipped from V and 8 bases from J, the junction kept 16 bases outside the gene matches. Germline loops: CDR1 DFQATT, CDR2 SNEGSKA (reference sequence). The CDR3 DNA follows: TGCAGTGCTAGAGACCGACTAGCGGGAGGCCAGAAAGAAGCTGATGAGCAGTTCTTC. Protein: CSARDRLAGGQKEADEQFF.

The V and J genes are TRBV5-1 and TRBJ2-4; 8 bases are a match to TRBD1. V shed 0 bases and J 8 bases; nucleotides not matched to a gene: 10. The length of the CDR3 is 16 residues. The V gene's germline CDR1 is SGHRS and CDR2 YFSETQ. The CDR3 sequence: CASSLVGQGEEDIQYF. The CDR3, as DNA: TGCGCCAGCAGCTTGGTTGGACAGGGAGAAGAGGACATTCAGTACTTC.

CDR3 protein: CASSLVTGEGYTF. CDR3 in DNA: TGTGCCAGCAGCTTAGTCACAGGGGAAGGCTACACCTTC. The chain recombines TRBV7-9 with TRBJ1-2; TRBD1 aligns across 7 bases. CDR1 and CDR2 (germline): SEHNR, FQNEAQ (reference sequence). The CDR3 is 13 amino acids. V shed 1 base and J 8 bases; nucleotides not matched to a gene: 4.

The chain employs TRBV5-1 and TRBJ2-2; D may be TRBD1 or TRBD2 (5 bases each). Trimming removed 5 bases from V and 3 bases from J, with 11 bases in between. The CDR3 is made up of 14 amino acids. The germline CDR1 and CDR2 sequences are SGHRS and YFSETQ. CDR3 in amino acids: CASRSREYTGELFF. DNA for the CDR3: TGCGCCAGCAGGTCCAGGGAGTACACCGGGGAGCTGTTTTTT. The whole variable domain, remainder taken from reference TRBV5-1 and TRBJ2-2, is KAGVTQTPRYLIKTRGQQVTLSCSPISGHRSVSWYQQTPGQGLQFLFEYFSETQRNKGNFPGRFSGRQFSNSRSEMNVSTLELGDSALYLCASRSREYTGELFFGEGSRLTVL.

Points on this clonotype: One junction end does not reproduce the germline sequence, and a read error may be involved. This chain links TRBV15 with TRBJ2-7, with no clear D. From germline, CDR1 is LNHNV and CDR2 YYDKDF (reference sequence). The CDR3 totals 16 residues. For the CDR3, the DNA is TGTGCCACCAGCGGAGATCGGGCAGAGAGCTCCTACGAGCAGTACTTC. Its translation: CATSGDRAESSYEQYF.

This clonotype was seen more than once but under ten times. The chain joins TRBV6-5 to TRBJ1-1; TRBD1 is a possible D gene (5 bases). The CDR3 is 13 residues long. Deletions cut 2 bases from V and 5 bases from J, with 9 bases between. From germline, CDR1 is MNHEY and CDR2 SVGAGI. In DNA form, the CDR3 reads TGTGCCAGCAGTTACCTTAGGGGAACTGAAGCTTTCTTT. The encoded protein is CASSYLRGTEAFF.

This clonotype has just one count. The V gene is TRBV29-1, the J gene TRBJ1-2; D is unresolved. Trimming cost V 0 bases and J 0 bases, with 8 bases left between them. The CDR3 length is 14 residues. CDR1 and CDR2 (germline): SQVTM, ANQGSEA. Here the CDR3 DNA reads TGCAGCGTTGAAGATGATGCAACTAACTATGGCTACACCTTC. As protein: CSVEDDATNYGYTF.

The chain recombines TRBV12-3 or TRBV12-4 with TRBJ2-6; TRBD1 matches at 7 bases. Unmatched junction bases numbered 2, after V lost 6 bases and J lost 0 bases. The CDR3 is made up of 15 amino acids. Here the CDR3 reads CASRRQGSGANVLTF. CDR3 in DNA: TGTGCCAGCAGGCGACAGGGCTCTGGGGCCAACGTCCTGACTTTC.